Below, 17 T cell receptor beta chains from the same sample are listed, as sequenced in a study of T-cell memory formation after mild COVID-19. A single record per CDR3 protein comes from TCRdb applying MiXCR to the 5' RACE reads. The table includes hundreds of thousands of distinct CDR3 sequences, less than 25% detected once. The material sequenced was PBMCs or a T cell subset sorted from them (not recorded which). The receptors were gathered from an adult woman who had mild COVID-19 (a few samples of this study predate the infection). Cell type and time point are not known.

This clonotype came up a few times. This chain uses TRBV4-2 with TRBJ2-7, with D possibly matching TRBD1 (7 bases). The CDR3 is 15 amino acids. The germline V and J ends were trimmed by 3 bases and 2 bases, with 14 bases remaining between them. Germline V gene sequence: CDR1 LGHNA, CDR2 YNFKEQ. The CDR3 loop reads CASSQETGEAYEQYF. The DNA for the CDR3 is TGTGCCAGCAGCCAGGAAACAGGGGAGGCCTACGAGCAGTACTTC.

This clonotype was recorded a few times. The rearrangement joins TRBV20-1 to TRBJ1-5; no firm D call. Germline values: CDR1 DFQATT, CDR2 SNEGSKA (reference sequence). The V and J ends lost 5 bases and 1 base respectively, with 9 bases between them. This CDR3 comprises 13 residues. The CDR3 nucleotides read TGCAGTGCTTCTTTACGCAGCAATCAGCCCCAGCATTTT. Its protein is CSASLRSNQPQHF.

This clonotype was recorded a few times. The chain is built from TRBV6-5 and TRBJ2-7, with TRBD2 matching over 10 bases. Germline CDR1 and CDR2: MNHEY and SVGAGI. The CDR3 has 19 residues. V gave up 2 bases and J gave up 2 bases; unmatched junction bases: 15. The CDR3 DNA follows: TGTGCCAGCAGTTACATGGGTCTCGGAACTAGCGGGATCACCTACGAGCAGTACTTC. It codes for CASSYMGLGTSGITYEQYF.

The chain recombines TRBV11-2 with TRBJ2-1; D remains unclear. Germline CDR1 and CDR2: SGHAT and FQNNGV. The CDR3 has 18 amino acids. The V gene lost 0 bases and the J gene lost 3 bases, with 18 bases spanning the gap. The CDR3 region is CASSLDLLHGVYYNEQFF. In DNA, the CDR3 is TGTGCCAGCAGCTTAGATCTACTTCACGGAGTATACTACAATGAGCAGTTCTTC. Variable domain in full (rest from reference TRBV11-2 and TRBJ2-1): EAGVAQSPRYKIIEKRQSVAFWCNPISGHATLYWYQQILGQGPKLLIQFQNNGVVDDSQLPKDRFSAERLKGVDSTLKIQPAKLEDSAVYLCASSLDLLHGVYYNEQFFGPGTRLTVL.

DNA of the CDR3: TGTGCCAACCCCGAGCGGACCGGGGAGCTGTTTTTT. Its protein is CANPERTGELFF. The gene calls are TRBV7-9 and TRBJ2-2; D is possibly TRBD2 (5 bases). The CDR3 loop spans 12 amino acids. The V end was cut by 10 bases, the J end by 5 bases, with 11 bases between. CDR1 is SEHNR, CDR2 FQNEAQ, per germline (reference sequence).

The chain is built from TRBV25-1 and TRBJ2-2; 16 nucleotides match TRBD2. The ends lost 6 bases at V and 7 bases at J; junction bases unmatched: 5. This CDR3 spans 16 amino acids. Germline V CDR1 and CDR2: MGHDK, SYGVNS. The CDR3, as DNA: TGTGCCAGCAGGGGACTAGCGGGAGGGCCCGTCGGGGAGCTGTTTTTT. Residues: CASRGLAGGPVGELFF.

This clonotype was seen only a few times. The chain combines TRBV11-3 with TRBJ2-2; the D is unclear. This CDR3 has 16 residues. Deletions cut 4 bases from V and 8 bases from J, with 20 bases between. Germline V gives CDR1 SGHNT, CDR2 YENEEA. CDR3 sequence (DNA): TGTGCCAGCAGCTCAATGATGTACGGCCGACCGGGGGAGCTGTTTTTT. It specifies CASSSMMYGRPGELFF.

The CDR3 here is CASSLAPPIAYNEQFF. CDR3 DNA: TGTGCCAGCAGCTTAGCCCCGCCTATCGCCTACAATGAGCAGTTCTTC. The chain couples TRBV7-8 to TRBJ2-1; D unclear. The V and J ends lost 0 bases and 2 bases respectively, with 11 bases between them. Germline assignment: CDR1 SGHVS and CDR2 FQNEAQ. The CDR3 is 16 amino acids.

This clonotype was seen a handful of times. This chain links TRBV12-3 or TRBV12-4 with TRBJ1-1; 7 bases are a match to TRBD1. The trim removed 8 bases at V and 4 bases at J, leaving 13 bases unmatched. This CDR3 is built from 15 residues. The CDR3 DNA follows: TGTGCCAGCTCCGTTGAAGGGGGCGTCGGCACTGAAGCTTTCTTT. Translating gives CASSVEGGVGTEAFF.

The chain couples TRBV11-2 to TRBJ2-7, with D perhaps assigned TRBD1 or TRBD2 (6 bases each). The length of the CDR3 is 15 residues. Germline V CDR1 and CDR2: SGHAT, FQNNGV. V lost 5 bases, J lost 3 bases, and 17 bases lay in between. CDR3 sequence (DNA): TGTGCCAGCAGCGACGATCCGGGGGCGATCTACGAGCAGTACTTC. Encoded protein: CASSDDPGAIYEQYF.

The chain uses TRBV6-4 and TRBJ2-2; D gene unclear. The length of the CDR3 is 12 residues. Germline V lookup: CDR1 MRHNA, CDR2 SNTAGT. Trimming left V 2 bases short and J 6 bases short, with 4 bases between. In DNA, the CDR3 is TGTGCCAGCAGTGACCCGTCCGGGGAGCTGTTTTTT. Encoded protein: CASSDPSGELFF.

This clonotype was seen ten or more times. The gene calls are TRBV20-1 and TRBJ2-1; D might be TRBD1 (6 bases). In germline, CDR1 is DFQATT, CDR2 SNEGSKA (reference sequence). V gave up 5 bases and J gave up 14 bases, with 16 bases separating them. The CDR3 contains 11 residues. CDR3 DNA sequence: TGCAGTGCTCAGGGGCCCCGGGTGGAGTTCTTC. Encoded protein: CSAQGPRVEFF.

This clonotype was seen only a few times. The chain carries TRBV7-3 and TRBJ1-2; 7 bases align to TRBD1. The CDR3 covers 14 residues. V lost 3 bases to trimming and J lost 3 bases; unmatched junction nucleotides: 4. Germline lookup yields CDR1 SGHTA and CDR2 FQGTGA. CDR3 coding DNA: TGTGCCAGCAGCTTGCGAGGGGGCGACTATGGCTACACCTTC. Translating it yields CASSLRGGDYGYTF.

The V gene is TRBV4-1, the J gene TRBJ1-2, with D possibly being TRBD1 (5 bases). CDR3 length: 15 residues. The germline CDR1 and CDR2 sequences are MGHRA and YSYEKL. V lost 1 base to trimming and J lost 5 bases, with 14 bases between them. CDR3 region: CASSQGTGERYGYTF. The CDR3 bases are TGCGCCAGCAGCCAAGGGACGGGGGAGCGATATGGCTACACCTTC.

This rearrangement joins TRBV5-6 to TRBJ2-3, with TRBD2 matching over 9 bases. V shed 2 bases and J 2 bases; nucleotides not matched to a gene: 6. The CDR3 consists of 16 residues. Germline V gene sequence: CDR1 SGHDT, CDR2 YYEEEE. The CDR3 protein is CASSFFLAGYTDTQYF. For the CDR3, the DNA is TGTGCCAGCAGCTTTTTCCTAGCGGGGTACACAGATACGCAGTATTTT.

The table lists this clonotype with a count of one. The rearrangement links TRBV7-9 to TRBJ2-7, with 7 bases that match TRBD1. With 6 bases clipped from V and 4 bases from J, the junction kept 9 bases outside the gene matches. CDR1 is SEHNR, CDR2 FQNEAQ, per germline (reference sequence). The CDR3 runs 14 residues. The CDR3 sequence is CASSRDRERYEQYF. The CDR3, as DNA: TGTGCCAGCAGTCGAGACAGGGAGCGATACGAGCAGTACTTC.

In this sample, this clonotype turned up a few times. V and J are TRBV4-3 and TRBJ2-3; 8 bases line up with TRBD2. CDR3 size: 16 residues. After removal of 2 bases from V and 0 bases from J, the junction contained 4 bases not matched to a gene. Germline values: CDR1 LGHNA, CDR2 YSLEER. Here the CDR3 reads CASSQLSGTSTDTQYF. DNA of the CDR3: TGCGCCAGCAGCCAACTTAGCGGGACTAGCACAGATACGCAGTATTTT.